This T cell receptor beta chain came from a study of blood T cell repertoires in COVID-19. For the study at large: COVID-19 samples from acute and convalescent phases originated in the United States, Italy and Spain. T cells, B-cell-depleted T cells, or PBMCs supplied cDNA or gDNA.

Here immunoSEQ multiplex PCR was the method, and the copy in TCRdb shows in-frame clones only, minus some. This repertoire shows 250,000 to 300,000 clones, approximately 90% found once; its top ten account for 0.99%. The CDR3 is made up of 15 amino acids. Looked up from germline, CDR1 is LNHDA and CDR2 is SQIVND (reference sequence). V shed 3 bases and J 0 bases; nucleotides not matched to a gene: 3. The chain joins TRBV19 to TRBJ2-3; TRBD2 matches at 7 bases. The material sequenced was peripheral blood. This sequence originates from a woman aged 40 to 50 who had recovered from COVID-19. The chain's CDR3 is CASSMGGTSTDTQYF. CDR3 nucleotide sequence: TGTGCCAGTAGTATGGGGGGGACCAGCACAGATACGCAGTATTTT. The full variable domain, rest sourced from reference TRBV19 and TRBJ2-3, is DGGITQSPKYLFRKEGQNVTLSCEQNLNHDAMYWYRQDPGQGLRLIYYSQIVNDFQKGDIAEGYSVSREKKESFPLTVTSAQKNPTAFYLCASSMGGTSTDTQYFGPGTRLTVL.